The 32 T cell receptor beta chains below were found in one sample sequenced in a study of cytotoxic CD8 clonotypes in ibrutinib-treated CLL. TCRdb keeps only in-frame clones here, not all; method: immunoSEQ multiplex PCR. Of approximately 200,000 clones listed, around three quarters were seen once; the top ten hold around 15%. The source was PBMCs, collected after 24 months of ibrutinib treatment. The receptors here all came from a human donor with chronic lymphocytic leukemia.

The table lists this clone with a count of one. CDR3 in DNA: TGTGCCAGCAGCCCCGGGATAGTCAGCTCCTACGAGCAGTACTTC. Its protein is CASSPGIVSSYEQYF. The rearrangement links TRBV9 to TRBJ2-7, with a weak D call TRBD2 (5 bases). The CDR3 loop spans 15 amino acids. V was shortened by 4 bases and J by 0 bases, with 14 bases between the two germline ends. Looked up from germline, CDR1 is SGDLS and CDR2 is YYNGEE.

This clone occurred a few times. The chain employs TRBV30 and TRBJ1-2, with D tentatively TRBD1 (6 bases). Looked up from germline, CDR1 is GTSNPN and CDR2 is SVGIG (reference sequence). V lost 0 bases to trimming and J lost 7 bases, with 21 bases between them. The CDR3 runs 16 residues. The CDR3 region is CAWSVHPTGPLGGYTF. In DNA, the CDR3 is TGTGCCTGGAGTGTACACCCCACAGGGCCCCTCGGTGGCTACACCTTC.

This clone was found a few times. The sample has other DNA sequences that encode this CDR3 too. The V call is TRBV20-1, the J call TRBJ2-1; D uncertain. CDR3 length equals 10 residues. Trimming cost V 3 bases and J 6 bases, with 3 bases left between them. Germline CDR1 DFQATT, CDR2 SNEGSKA (reference sequence). This CDR3 reads CSASVNEQFF. DNA for the CDR3: TGCAGTGCTAGTGTCAATGAGCAGTTCTTC.

This clone was observed a handful of times. V is TRBV30 and J is TRBJ1-2, with D hard to call. The CDR3 covers 13 residues. CDR1 and CDR2 from the germline V gene are GTSNPN and SVGIG (reference sequence). V gave up 0 bases and J gave up 7 bases, with 12 bases separating them. Here the CDR3 DNA reads TGTGCCTGGAGTGTACGAGGTGCCAGTGGCTACACCTTC. This encodes CAWSVRGASGYTF.

The rearrangement joins TRBV7-9 to TRBJ1-1, with D unresolved. Trimming shortened V by 2 bases and J by 7 bases, and 11 bases separated the two germline ends. The CDR3 loop spans 13 amino acids. The V gene's germline CDR1 is SEHNR and CDR2 FQNEAQ (reference sequence). CDR3 DNA: TGTGCCAGCAGCTTATCTAGCCTAAATGAAGCTTTCTTT. Residues: CASSLSSLNEAFF.

This clone was seen a handful of times. The chain employs TRBV7-9 and TRBJ2-1; possible D gene TRBD2, 5 bases. V was trimmed by 4 bases and J by 7 bases, leaving 8 bases between them. The CDR3 runs to 12 residues. In germline, CDR1 is SEHNR, CDR2 FQNEAQ (reference sequence). CDR3 region: CASSSTSNEQFF. CDR3 DNA sequence: TGTGCCAGCAGCTCTACTAGTAATGAGCAGTTCTTC.

The chain carries TRBV4-3 and TRBJ1-1; D not certain. CDR1 LGHNA and CDR2 YSLEER come from the germline V gene. There are 15 residues in the CDR3. Trimming stripped 5 bases from V and 0 bases from J, with 13 bases between. The CDR3 coding sequence is TGCGCCAGCAGCAAAGGAGGTGTGATGAACACTGAAGCTTTCTTT. Translating gives CASSKGGVMNTEAFF.

V and J are TRBV18 and TRBJ1-2, with D perhaps TRBD1 (6 bases). Germline CDR1 reads KGHSH; CDR2 reads LQKENI. The CDR3 is 15 residues long. Trimming pared 2 bases from V and 8 bases from J, leaving 18 bases between. The DNA for the CDR3 is TGTGCCAGCTCACCAGACTCAAAAGGACAGAGGGGCTACACCTTC. Translating it yields CASSPDSKGQRGYTF.

This chain connects TRBV28 to TRBJ2-1; maybe TRBD2 (5 bases). Germline V gives CDR1 MDHEN, CDR2 SYDVKM. The CDR3 spans 12 residues. Trimming shortened V by 10 bases and J by 7 bases, and 14 bases separated the two germline ends. The CDR3: CATLGSGNEQFF. Written as DNA, the CDR3 is TGTGCCACTCTTGGTTCGGGGAATGAGCAGTTCTTC.

The J gene is TRBJ2-1, the V gene TRBV14, with D uncertain. The germline V and J ends were trimmed by 1 base and 6 bases, with 4 bases remaining between them. Looked up from germline, CDR1 is SGHDN and CDR2 is FVKESK. CDR3 length: 12 amino acids. Here the CDR3 reads CASSQAINEQFF. Here the CDR3 DNA reads TGTGCCAGCAGCCAAGCCATCAATGAGCAGTTCTTC. The variable domain in full, completed from reference TRBV14 and TRBJ2-1, reads EAGVTQFPSHSVIEKGQTVTLRCDPISGHDNLYWYRRVMGKEIKFLLHFVKESKQDESGMPNNRFLAERTGGTYSTLKVQPAELEDSGVYFCASSQAINEQFFGPGTRLTVL.

This clone was counted a few times. The chain uses TRBV7-2 and TRBJ2-5, with TRBD1 matching 9 bases. There are 14 residues in the CDR3. V shed 5 bases and J 4 bases; nucleotides not matched to a gene: 5. Germline V gene data show CDR1 as SGHTA and CDR2 as FQGNSA. The CDR3 is CASSQDRGGETQYF. The CDR3 bases are TGTGCCAGCAGCCAGGACAGGGGCGGAGAGACCCAGTACTTC.

The chain uses TRBV2 and TRBJ2-7; D perhaps matches TRBD1 (7 bases). Between the trimmed V and J ends, which lost 4 bases and 4 bases, there was a span of 17 bases. CDR3 size: 15 residues. Germline V gene lookup returns CDR1 SNHLY and CDR2 FYNNEI. The CDR3 DNA reads as TGTGCCAGCAGTGCGATGGGCAGGGGGGTTTACGAGCAGTACTTC. Translated, it gives CASSAMGRGVYEQYF.

This clone turned up a few times. V is TRBV30 and J is TRBJ1-2; no reliable D call. This CDR3 is 14 amino acids long. V lost 0 bases to trimming and J lost 3 bases, with 11 bases between them. Germline CDR1 reads GTSNPN; CDR2 reads SVGIG (reference sequence). This CDR3 reads CAWSVHGIDYGYTF. The CDR3 nucleotides read TGTGCCTGGAGTGTACACGGTATCGACTATGGCTACACCTTC.

This chain links TRBV9 with TRBJ1-2; D gene unclear. Germline-derived CDR1 and CDR2 are SGDLS and YYNGEE. The CDR3 is 14 residues long. Trimming took 3 bases from V and 8 from J, leaving 17 bases between them. CDR3 amino acids: CASSARNINKGYTF. The CDR3 DNA reads as TGTGCCAGCAGCGCAAGAAATATAAATAAGGGCTACACCTTC.

The rearrangement uses TRBV9 and TRBJ2-2; 9 bases line up with TRBD2. This CDR3 region has 17 residues. The J segment lost 6 bases and the V segment lost 0 bases, leaving 9 bases of the junction unmatched. Germline CDR1 reads SGDLS; CDR2 reads YYNGEE. The CDR3 coding sequence is TGTGCCAGCAGCGTAGGGTTAGCGGGAGTAGTTGCCGGGGAGCTGTTTTTT. Residues: CASSVGLAGVVAGELFF. Drawing the rest from reference TRBV9 and TRBJ2-2, the complete variable domain is DSGVTQTPKHLITATGQRVTLRCSPRSGDLSVYWYQQSLDQGLQFLIQYYNGEERAKGNILERFSAQQFPDLHSELNLSSLELGDSALYFCASSVGLAGVVAGELFFGEGSRLTVL.

The J gene is TRBJ1-2, the V gene TRBV27, with 7 bases matching TRBD1. Trimming took 3 bases from V and 0 from J; bases not matched to a gene: 7. Looked up from germline, CDR1 is MNHEY and CDR2 is SMNVEV (reference sequence). This CDR3 comprises 16 residues. DNA for the CDR3: TGTGCCAGCAGTTTTCGCCGGGACAGCGCTAACTATGGCTACACCTTC. Amino acid sequence: CASSFRRDSANYGYTF.

The chain is built from TRBV4-1 and TRBJ2-3, with D hard to call. The CDR3 covers 13 residues. Trimming pared 3 bases from V and 6 bases from J, leaving 10 bases between. Germline-derived CDR1 and CDR2 are MGHRA and YSYEKL. In nucleotides, the CDR3 is TGCGCCAGCAGCCAGTGGGCAGAGGATACGCAGTATTTT. Its protein is CASSQWAEDTQYF.

This CDR3 reads CASSIMSGSSYNEQFF. The CDR3 bases are TGTGCCAGCAGCATTATGTCCGGGAGCTCCTACAATGAGCAGTTCTTC. This rearrangement joins TRBV27 to TRBJ2-1; tentative D call: TRBD2 (6 bases). This CDR3 is built from 16 residues. V was cut by 6 bases and J by 0 bases, with 15 bases left in between. Germline CDR1 and CDR2: MNHEY and SMNVEV (reference sequence).

V and J are TRBV28 and TRBJ2-7; D is possibly TRBD1 or TRBD2 (6 bases each). There are 10 residues in the CDR3. V was clipped by 10 bases and J by 6 bases, with 10 bases between them. The V gene's germline CDR1 is MDHEN and CDR2 SYDVKM. In DNA form, the CDR3 reads TGTGCCACCAGGGGAGGCGAGCAGTACTTC. It is translated as CATRGGEQYF.

The J gene is TRBJ1-1, the V gene TRBV4-2; TRBD1 aligns across 11 bases. Trimming at V came to 3 bases and at J to 5 bases, leaving 5 bases not matched to a gene. The CDR3 spans 15 residues. The germline V gene encodes CDR1 LGHNA and CDR2 YNFKEQ. In DNA, the CDR3 is TGTGCCAGCAGCCAGGCCGGGACAGGGGGGACTGAAGCTTTCTTT. It specifies CASSQAGTGGTEAFF.

J is TRBJ1-2 and V is TRBV7-8; TRBD1 is a possible D gene (5 bases). The V end was cut by 1 base, the J end by 7 bases, with 10 bases between. Per the germline V gene, CDR1 is SGHVS and CDR2 is FQNEAQ. The CDR3 is made up of 13 amino acids. CDR3 DNA: TGTGCCAGCAGCTTAGGTGGGGCTGGTGGCTACACCTTC. Amino acid sequence: CASSLGGAGGYTF.

V and J are TRBV5-1 and TRBJ2-1; TRBD2 matches at 13 bases. The V segment lost 7 bases and the J segment 4 bases; nucleotides outside the gene matches: 14. Per the germline V gene, CDR1 is SGHRS and CDR2 is YFSETQ. CDR3 length equals 18 residues. CDR3 sequence: CASQGVLAGGPSYNEQFF. The CDR3 DNA reads as TGCGCCAGCCAGGGAGTACTAGCGGGAGGGCCTTCTTACAATGAGCAGTTCTTC.

The genes are TRBV11-2 and TRBJ2-5; 11 nucleotides match TRBD1. This CDR3 comprises 16 residues. Germline V gene lookup returns CDR1 SGHAT and CDR2 FQNNGV. The ends lost 5 bases at V and 3 bases at J; junction bases unmatched: 8. The CDR3: CASSLRTGGYKETQYF. The DNA for the CDR3 is TGTGCCAGCAGCCTGAGGACAGGGGGCTACAAAGAGACCCAGTACTTC.

This chain connects TRBV27 to TRBJ2-6; 9 bases fit TRBD1. CDR1 MNHEY and CDR2 SMNVEV come from the germline V gene (reference sequence). V shed 6 bases and J 3 bases; nucleotides not matched to a gene: 15. This CDR3 contains 19 residues. The CDR3 here is CASSKKLGTGSRGANVLTF. The CDR3 coding sequence is TGTGCCAGCAGCAAAAAACTGGGGACAGGGTCTCGTGGGGCCAACGTCCTGACTTTC.

This clone was seen a single time. The chain couples TRBV5-1 to TRBJ2-1; TRBD2 agrees at 11 bases. V shed 0 bases and J 5 bases; nucleotides not matched to a gene: 10. This CDR3 has 18 amino acids. The V gene's germline CDR1 is SGHRS and CDR2 YFSETQ. The CDR3 here is CASSLARLLAGVNNEQFF. The CDR3 DNA reads as TGCGCCAGCAGCTTGGCCAGACTACTAGCGGGGGTTAACAATGAGCAGTTCTTC.

This clone has a single count. This CDR3 is CASSAGTQAGEQFF. CDR3 nucleotide sequence: TGTGCCAGTAGTGCCGGGACCCAAGCGGGGGAGCAGTTCTTC. J is TRBJ2-1 and V is TRBV19; 7 positions agree with TRBD2. Per the germline V gene, CDR1 is LNHDA and CDR2 is SQIVND (reference sequence). V dropped 5 bases and J dropped 10; count of bases not matched to a gene: 11. This CDR3 comprises 14 residues.

V usage is TRBV15 and J usage is TRBJ1-2; 7 bases are shared with TRBD1. The germline gives CDR1 LNHNV, CDR2 YYDKDF (reference sequence). The CDR3 sequence is 14 residues long. The V and J ends lost 0 bases and 8 bases, in that order; junction bases with no gene match: 6. CDR3 residues: CATSRERQGEGYTF. The DNA for the CDR3 is TGTGCCACCAGCAGAGAGAGACAGGGTGAAGGCTACACCTTC.

This rearrangement joins TRBV13 to TRBJ2-5, with 8 bases identical to TRBD1. This CDR3 comprises 15 residues. Trimming removed 5 bases from V and 3 bases from J; junction bases left unmatched: 8. The germline V gene has CDR1 PRHDT and CDR2 FYEKMQ (reference sequence). The CDR3 here is CASSPTMTGEETQYF. CDR3 nucleotide sequence: TGTGCCAGCAGCCCGACGATGACAGGGGAAGAGACCCAGTACTTC.

The chain uses TRBV11-2 and TRBJ2-5; 9 nucleotides align to TRBD1. The CDR3 length is 15 residues. Looked up from germline, CDR1 is SGHAT and CDR2 is FQNNGV. V lost 1 base, J lost 5 bases, and 5 bases stayed unmatched. CDR3 coding DNA: TGTGCCAGCAGCTTAGGGACAGGGGAAGGTGAGACCCAGTACTTC. Encoded protein: CASSLGTGEGETQYF.

The rearrangement links TRBV7-3 to TRBJ1-2; tentatively, D is TRBD1 (6 bases). This CDR3 has 15 amino acids. Germline values: CDR1 SGHTA, CDR2 FQGTGA. V was cut by 1 base and J by 4 bases, with 13 bases left in between. Here the CDR3 DNA reads TGTGCCAGCAGCTTAAACAGGGAGGGTGCCTATGGCTACACCTTC. Residues: CASSLNREGAYGYTF.

CDR3 DNA sequence: TGTGCCAGCAGCATTCAAAGCGGGAGGGCCTACGAGCAGTACTTC. Translation gives CASSIQSGRAYEQYF. The rearrangement uses TRBV7-9 and TRBJ2-7; 10 nucleotides line up with TRBD2. This CDR3 spans 15 amino acids. CDR1 SEHNR and CDR2 FQNEAQ come from the germline V gene (reference sequence). The J segment lost 2 bases and the V segment lost 5 bases, leaving 6 bases of the junction unmatched.

The chain recombines TRBV29-1 with TRBJ2-5, with D uncertain. Trimming left V 3 bases short and J 10 bases short, with 18 bases between. Germline V gene lookup returns CDR1 SQVTM and CDR2 ANQGSEA. CDR3 size: 13 residues. The CDR3 loop is CSVELWTAKDQYF. CDR3 sequence (DNA): TGCAGCGTTGAGTTGTGGACCGCGAAGGACCAGTACTTC.